This TCR beta chain was profiled in a study of OX40 agonist ivuxolimab in advanced cancers. Overall study context: Partial responses were recorded for three patients, including one with hepatocellular carcinoma and two with cutaneous melanoma. Study-level points and caveats: Some nonresponders additionally presented with little normalized T-cell clonal expansion.

Sequencing was performed with immunoSEQ multiplex PCR; in TCRdb, only in-frame clones are kept and a portion is missing. The sample gives about 69,000 clones, about 89% of which show up once; 0.3% is in the top ten. Trimming took off 7 bases at V and 4 bases at J, with 22 bases between the two ends. Per germline, CDR1 SNHLY and CDR2 FYNNEI. This CDR3 spans 16 amino acids. A remark on this clone: Its antigen is as yet unknown.

Specimen: CD4+ or CD8+ T cells sorted from blood, collected in a trial of the OX40 agonist ivuxolimab. The J gene is TRBJ1-1, the V gene TRBV2, with unresolved D. The receptor was isolated from an adult with an advanced solid tumor such as melanoma, head and neck, liver or kidney cancer. This CDR3 reads CASTRQRAGPITEAFF. CDR3 DNA: TGTGCCAGCACTCGCCAGAGGGCTGGACCAATCACTGAAGCTTTCTTT.